These 22 T cell receptor beta chains share one sample of origin, sequenced in a study of blood T cell repertoires in COVID-19. Assay used: immunoSEQ multiplex PCR; TCRdb lists only in-frame clones, some missing. There are 150,000 or so clones in the sample; approximately 83% occur only once, and 25% to 35% lies in the top ten. Material for sequencing was peripheral blood. Every receptor here comes from a woman between 55 and 75 years old with acute or convalescent COVID-19.

The V call is TRBV29-1, the J call TRBJ1-4, with TRBD1 as a possible D gene (6 bases). Deletions cut 4 bases from V and 6 bases from J, with 18 bases between. Germline CDR1 and CDR2: SQVTM and ANQGSEA. The CDR3 has 15 amino acids. Here the CDR3 reads CSVVLVEAGDEKLFF. As DNA, the CDR3 is TGCAGCGTTGTTTTGGTCGAGGCAGGGGATGAAAAACTGTTTTTT.

The chain joins TRBV11-1 to TRBJ2-2; TRBD1 matches at 7 bases. CDR3 size: 16 residues. Losses at the gene ends were 2 bases for V and 0 bases for J; bases not matched to a gene: 3. The germline gives CDR1 SGHAT, CDR2 FQDESV (reference sequence). Here the CDR3 reads CASSLWQGANTGELFF. The CDR3 coding sequence is TGTGCCAGCAGCTTATGGCAGGGGGCGAACACCGGGGAGCTGTTTTTT.

V and J are TRBV28 and TRBJ1-2; unclear D gene. CDR3 size: 12 residues. V lost 5 bases to trimming and J lost 11 bases, with 15 bases between them. Germline V gives CDR1 MDHEN, CDR2 SYDVKM. The CDR3 region has the DNA TGTGCCAGCAGTCAACTTAGGGAGGTTTACACCTTC. It is translated as CASSQLREVYTF.

The rearrangement uses TRBV5-1 and TRBJ1-4; no definite D call. V was trimmed by 3 bases and J by 3 bases, leaving 15 bases between them. The CDR3 totals 16 residues. CDR1 and CDR2 (germline): SGHRS, YFSETQ. The CDR3 DNA follows: TGCGCCAGCAGCTCAGGAGCGGCCAGTTCTAATGAAAAACTGTTTTTT. It is translated as CASSSGAASSNEKLFF.

This clone was seen a single time. V usage is TRBV7-2 and J usage is TRBJ1-6; perhaps TRBD1 as D (5 bases). Trimming left V 4 bases short and J 7 bases short, with 14 bases between. This CDR3 is 15 amino acids long. From germline, CDR1 is SGHTA and CDR2 FQGNSA. This chain's CDR3 is CASSSQGSTNSPLHF. DNA for the CDR3: TGTGCCAGCAGCTCGCAGGGTTCGACAAATTCACCCCTCCACTTT.

The chain uses TRBV10-2 and TRBJ2-2; the match to TRBD2 covers 9 bases. The CDR3 loop spans 18 amino acids. J lost 4 bases, V lost 2 bases, and 11 bases had no gene match. CDR1 is WSHSY and CDR2 is SAAADI in the germline V gene. CDR3 bases: TGCGCCAGCAGTGAGAAAGCGGGGGGTACCCGGGGCACCGGGGAGCTGTTTTTT. Translation: CASSEKAGGTRGTGELFF.

To note about this clone: The junction departs from germline at one end; a sequencing error may be responsible. The rearrangement links TRBV2 to TRBJ2-5; 9 nucleotides line up with TRBD1. This CDR3 contains 14 residues. Germline values: CDR1 SNHLY, CDR2 FYNNEI. The CDR3 region is CASSWNRGQGTQYF. The DNA for the CDR3 is TGTGCCAGCAGTTGGAACAGGGGGCAAGGGACCCAGTACTTC.

The CDR3 reads CASSTDRGHGELFF. The CDR3 DNA sequence: TGTGCCAGCAGCACTGACAGGGGACACGGGGAGCTGTTTTTT. The chain combines TRBV7-3 with TRBJ2-2, with 8 bases fitting TRBD1. V was clipped by 5 bases and J by 7 bases; unmatched bases: 6. The CDR3 spans 14 residues. The germline V gene has CDR1 SGHTA and CDR2 FQGTGA.

The chain joins TRBV6-2 or TRBV6-3 to TRBJ2-1, with 10 bases aligning to TRBD2. Germline lookup yields CDR1 MNHEY and CDR2 SVGEGT. The CDR3 is made up of 16 amino acids. V gave up 4 bases and J gave up 4 bases; unmatched junction bases: 7. CDR3 sequence: CASSSPAGGLYNEQFF. CDR3 bases: TGTGCCAGCAGTTCCCCAGCGGGGGGGCTGTACAATGAGCAGTTCTTC.

The V gene is TRBV7-9, the J gene TRBJ2-7; 8 positions agree with TRBD1. This CDR3 contains 15 residues. Trimming removed 3 bases from V and 3 bases from J; junction bases left unmatched: 7. Germline lookup yields CDR1 SEHNR and CDR2 FQNEAQ (reference sequence). As DNA, the CDR3 is TGTGCCAGCAGCTTTCACGGACAGGGTCTCTACGAGCAGTACTTC. Its protein is CASSFHGQGLYEQYF.

In its sample, this clone was seen once. The chain joins TRBV5-6 to TRBJ1-2, with D unresolved. Germline CDR1 SGHDT, CDR2 YYEEEE. CDR3 length: 14 amino acids. Trimming pared 1 base from V and 4 bases from J, leaving 11 bases between. Here the CDR3 reads CASSLTGRAYGYTF. The CDR3, as DNA: TGTGCCAGCAGCTTGACCGGGCGGGCCTATGGCTACACCTTC. The full variable domain, completed using reference TRBV5-6 and TRBJ1-2, is DAGVTQSPTHLIKTRGQQVTLRCSPKSGHDTVSWYQQALGQGPQFIFQYYEEEERQRGNFPDRFSGHQFPNYSSELNVNALLLGDSALYLCASSLTGRAYGYTFGSGTRLTVV.

The J gene is TRBJ2-1, the V gene TRBV10-1, with D perhaps TRBD2 (7 bases). The V end was cut by 0 bases, the J end by 5 bases, with 20 bases between. This CDR3 spans 18 amino acids. CDR1 and CDR2 from the germline V gene are WNHNN and SYGVQD (reference sequence). The CDR3 DNA is TGCGCCAGCAGTGAGTCGGGGGGGGCACGGTCCCTCGACAATGAGCAGTTCTTC. It specifies CASSESGGARSLDNEQFF.

V and J are TRBV5-1 and TRBJ1-6; D possibly corresponds to TRBD1 (5 bases). The CDR3 has 16 amino acids. Trimming stripped 0 bases from V and 7 bases from J, with 14 bases between. Germline V gives CDR1 SGHRS, CDR2 YFSETQ. The CDR3 sequence is CASSLGTDRTNSPLHF. CDR3 DNA sequence: TGCGCCAGCAGCTTGGGCACTGACAGAACAAATTCACCCCTCCACTTT. The full variable domain, completed using reference TRBV5-1 and TRBJ1-6, is KAGVTQTPRYLIKTRGQQVTLSCSPISGHRSVSWYQQTPGQGLQFLFEYFSETQRNKGNFPGRFSGRQFSNSRSEMNVSTLELGDSALYLCASSLGTDRTNSPLHFGNGTRLTVT.

The chain recombines TRBV4-1 with TRBJ2-7; 10 bases line up with TRBD2. The CDR3 contains 17 residues. Germline-derived CDR1 and CDR2 are MGHRA and YSYEKL. With V trimmed by 0 bases and J by 1 base, 6 bases remained unmatched. The CDR3 sequence: CASSQESSGGVSYEQYF. The CDR3 DNA follows: TGCGCCAGCAGCCAAGAATCTAGCGGGGGTGTATCCTACGAGCAGTACTTC.

CDR3 coding DNA: TGTGCCAGCGGGGAGTACACTGAAGCTTTCTTT. Its translation: CASGEYTEAFF. The chain joins TRBV6-5 to TRBJ1-1; D remains ambiguous. Germline lookup yields CDR1 MNHEY and CDR2 SVGAGI. V was clipped by 8 bases and J by 3 bases, with 7 bases between them. The CDR3 loop spans 11 amino acids.

The chain recombines TRBV4-2 with TRBJ2-2, with a weak D call TRBD1 (6 bases). The CDR3 runs to 14 residues. Looked up from germline, CDR1 is LGHNA and CDR2 is YNFKEQ. V lost 0 bases and J lost 7, with 9 bases in between. Here the CDR3 DNA reads TGTGCCAGCAGCCAAGATAGGGGGTACGGGGAGCTGTTTTTT. The encoded protein is CASSQDRGYGELFF.

This clone was seen only once. The chain combines TRBV27 with TRBJ2-7; 11 nucleotides line up with TRBD2. Germline V gene sequence: CDR1 MNHEY, CDR2 SMNVEV (reference sequence). V was pared by 2 bases and J by 3 bases, with 3 bases of the junction left unmatched. This CDR3 spans 15 amino acids. CDR3 protein: CASSLGGLADYEQYF. Here the CDR3 DNA reads TGTGCCAGCAGTTTAGGGGGACTAGCGGACTACGAGCAGTACTTC.

V gene TRBV4-1 combines with J gene TRBJ2-1, with 12 bases fitting TRBD2. In germline, CDR1 is MGHRA, CDR2 YSYEKL. The V gene end was trimmed by 1 base and the J gene end by 8 bases; junction bases not matched to a gene: 9. The CDR3 has 17 amino acids. The CDR3 region has the DNA TGCGCCAGCAGCCAAGGGACTAGCGGGGAGGCCTGGGATGAGCAGTTCTTC. Its protein product is CASSQGTSGEAWDEQFF.

This chain links TRBV6-1 with TRBJ2-7; 8 bases map to TRBD1. J lost 7 bases, V lost 1 base, and 6 bases had no gene match. The germline V gene encodes CDR1 MNHNS and CDR2 SASEGT. The CDR3 spans 14 residues. The CDR3 loop reads CASSEGTGPREQYV. The CDR3 DNA is TGTGCCAGCAGTGAAGGGACAGGGCCGAGGGAGCAGTACGTC.

Regarding this clone: The identical CDR3 is also encoded by other nucleotide sequences in the sample. This chain uses TRBV18 with TRBJ1-6; 9 bases align to TRBD1. The germline CDR1 and CDR2 sequences are KGHSH and LQKENI. This CDR3 spans 15 amino acids. V lost 3 bases to trimming and J lost 7 bases; unmatched junction nucleotides: 4. CDR3 loop: CASSPRTGENSPLHF. Written as DNA, the CDR3 is TGTGCCAGCTCACCTAGGACAGGGGAAAATTCACCCCTCCACTTT.

The chain recombines TRBV10-1 with TRBJ1-1; D is possibly TRBD1 (5 bases). Germline CDR1 reads WNHNN; CDR2 reads SYGVQD (reference sequence). Trimming cost V 0 bases and J 4 bases, with 12 bases left between them. This CDR3 has 15 amino acids. CDR3 in amino acids: CASSESTAGGTEAFF. CDR3 DNA sequence: TGCGCCAGCAGTGAGTCGACGGCCGGGGGCACTGAAGCTTTCTTT.

V gene TRBV18 combines with J gene TRBJ1-5; D possibly corresponds to TRBD1 (5 bases). V lost 0 bases and J 2 bases, leaving 11 bases between the germline ends. Per germline, CDR1 KGHSH and CDR2 LQKENI. CDR3 length equals 16 residues. CDR3 loop: CASSPPAGYGNQPQHF. The CDR3 region has the DNA TGTGCCAGCTCACCACCGGCAGGGTATGGCAATCAGCCCCAGCATTTT. Full variable domain (missing parts from reference TRBV18 and TRBJ1-5): NAGVMQNPRHLVRRRGQEARLRCSPMKGHSHVYWYRQLPEEGLKFMVYLQKENIIDESGMPKERFSAEFPKEGPSILRIQQVVRGDSAAYFCASSPPAGYGNQPQHFGDGTRLSIL.